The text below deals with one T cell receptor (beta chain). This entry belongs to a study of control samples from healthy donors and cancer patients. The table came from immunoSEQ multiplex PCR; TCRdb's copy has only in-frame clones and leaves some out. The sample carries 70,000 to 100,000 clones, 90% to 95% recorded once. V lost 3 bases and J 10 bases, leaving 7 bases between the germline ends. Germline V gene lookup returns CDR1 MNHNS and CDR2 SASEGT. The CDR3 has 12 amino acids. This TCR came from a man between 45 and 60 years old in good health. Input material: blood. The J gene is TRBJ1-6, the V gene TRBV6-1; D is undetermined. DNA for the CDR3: TGTGCCAGCAGTGAGAGGTCATCACCCCTCCACTTT. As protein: CASSERSSPLHF.